This T cell receptor beta chain was recorded in a study of blood T cell repertoires in COVID-19. Sequencing was performed with immunoSEQ multiplex PCR; in TCRdb, only in-frame clones are kept and a portion is missing. The sample has some 99,000 clones, around three quarters seen once; the top ten hold around 4%. V was trimmed by 0 bases and J by 10 bases, leaving 10 bases between them. The CDR3 runs to 12 residues. The germline gives CDR1 MNHEY, CDR2 SMNVEV (reference sequence). This receptor was obtained from a human donor in a cohort sampled during active or convalescent COVID-19. The genes are TRBV27 and TRBJ2-7; D perhaps matches TRBD1 (6 bases). Sequencing was done on a sample of peripheral blood. The CDR3 reads CASSLSGTRQYF. The CDR3 nucleotides read TGTGCCAGCAGTTTATCAGGGACACGTCAGTACTTC.